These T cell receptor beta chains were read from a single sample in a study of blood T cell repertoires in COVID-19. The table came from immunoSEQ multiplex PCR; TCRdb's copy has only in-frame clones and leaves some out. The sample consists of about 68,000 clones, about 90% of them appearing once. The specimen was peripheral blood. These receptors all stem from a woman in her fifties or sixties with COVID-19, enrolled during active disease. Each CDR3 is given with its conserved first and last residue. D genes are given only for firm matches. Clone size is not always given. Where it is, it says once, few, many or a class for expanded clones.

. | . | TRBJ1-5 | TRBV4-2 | TGTGCCAGCAGCCAGTTCCGGGATGGGAATCAGCCCCAGCATTTT | CASSQFRDGNQPQHF
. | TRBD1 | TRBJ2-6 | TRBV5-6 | TGTGCCAGCAGTGAAACCGGGACAGGGGACTCTGGGGCCAACGTCCTGACTTTC | CASSETGTGDSGANVLTF
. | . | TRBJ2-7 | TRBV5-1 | TGCGCCAGCAGCTGGGGGGGCTTGGGCTCCTACGAGCAGTACTTC | CASSWGGLGSYEQYF
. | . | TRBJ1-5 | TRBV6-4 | TGTGCCAGCAGTCTTGGCGGGGGCAATCAGCCCCAGCATTTT | CASSLGGGNQPQHF
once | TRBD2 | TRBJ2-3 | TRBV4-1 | TGCGCCAGCAGCCAAGAAAGGGGGACTAGTAATCGGGGCACAGATACGCAGTATTTT | CASSQERGTSNRGTDTQYF
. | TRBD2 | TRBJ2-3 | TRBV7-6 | TGTGCCAGCAGCTTGCTAGCGGGGAGGCTTGGCACAGATACGCAGTATTTT | CASSLLAGRLGTDTQYF
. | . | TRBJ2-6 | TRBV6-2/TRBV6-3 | TGTGCCAGCAGCCAACAAATCCCTTCTGGGGCCAACGTCCTGACTTTC | CASSQQIPSGANVLTF
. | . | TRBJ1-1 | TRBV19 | TGTGCCAGTAGGAGGGAAGAGGAGGGCCGCACTGAAGCTTTCTTT | CASRREEEGRTEAFF
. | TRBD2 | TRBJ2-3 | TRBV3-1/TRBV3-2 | TGTGCCAGCAGCCCCAGTTTTGGGACTAGCGGGAGTACAGATACGCAGTATTTT | CASSPSFGTSGSTDTQYF
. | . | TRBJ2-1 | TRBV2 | TGTGCCAGCAGACGCTCCGGGGGCTACAATGAGCAGTTCTTC | CASRRSGGYNEQFF
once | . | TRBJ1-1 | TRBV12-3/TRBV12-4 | TGTGCCAGCAGTGTCCGGGGGAACACTGAAGCTTTCTTT | CASSVRGNTEAFF
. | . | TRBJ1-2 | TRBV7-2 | TGTGCCAGCAGCTTATTCTCAGGGCTTTATGGCTACACCTTC | CASSLFSGLYGYTF
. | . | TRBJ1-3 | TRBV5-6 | TGTGCCAGCACAACAGGGAGCTTCTCTGGAAACACCATATATTTT | CASTTGSFSGNTIYF
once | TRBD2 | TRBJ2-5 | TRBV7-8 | TGTGCCAGCAGCTTAGTGGTAGCGGGTACCCAAGAGACCCAGTACTTC | CASSLVVAGTQETQYF
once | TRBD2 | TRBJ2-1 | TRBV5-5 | TGTGCCAGCAGCTTGGTTGTGCTAGCGGGAAAGAACTCCTACAATGAGCAGTTCTTC | CASSLVVLAGKNSYNEQFF
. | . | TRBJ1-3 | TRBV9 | TGTGCCAGCAGCATCCGGGACTCTGGAAACACCATATATTTT | CASSIRDSGNTIYF
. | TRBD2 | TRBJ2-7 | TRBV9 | TGTGCCAGCAGCGTAGGGCCTAGCGGGGGGTACGAGCAGTACTTC | CASSVGPSGGYEQYF
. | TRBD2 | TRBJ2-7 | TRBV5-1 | TGCGCCAGCAGCTCGGGAGGTGGAGGAGGGGTCTACGAGCAGTACTTC | CASSSGGGGGVYEQYF
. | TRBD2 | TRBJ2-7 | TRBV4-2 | TGTGCCAGCAGCCAAGTTCCCCCGGGACTAGCGGGATTTGAGCAGTACTTC | CASSQVPPGLAGFEQYF
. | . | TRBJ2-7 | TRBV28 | TGTGCCAGCAGGCCTAGGGGAGGCCCCCAGTACGAGCAGTACTTC | CASRPRGGPQYEQYF
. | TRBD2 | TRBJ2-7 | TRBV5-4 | TGTGCCAGCAGGCGTACGGGACTAGACAACGAGCAGTACTTC | CASRRTGLDNEQYF
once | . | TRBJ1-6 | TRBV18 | TGTGCCAGCTCTCCCTTGGAGGGCGGAAGTAATTCACCCCTCCACTTT | CASSPLEGGSNSPLHF
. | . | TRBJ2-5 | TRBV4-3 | TGCGCCAGCAGCCAAGGCGGGACTGCTAAAGAGACCCAGTACTTC | CASSQGGTAKETQYF
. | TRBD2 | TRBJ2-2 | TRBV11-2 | TGTGCCAGCAGCTTGGTTAGCGGGCCAAACACCGGGGAGCTGTTTTTT | CASSLVSGPNTGELFF
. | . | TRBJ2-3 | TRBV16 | TGTGCCAGCAGCCAGGCCCCCCCAGATACGCAGTATTTT | CASSQAPPDTQYF
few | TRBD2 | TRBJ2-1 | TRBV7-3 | TGTGCCAGCAGCCCCCTAGGGACTAGCAATGAGCAGTTCTTC | CASSPLGTSNEQFF
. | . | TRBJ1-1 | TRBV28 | TGTGCCAGCAGTATAGCCTCAAGGACTGAAGCTTTCTTT | CASSIASRTEAFF
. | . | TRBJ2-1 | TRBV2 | TGTGCCAGCAGTGAAGTGAGGGCCGCCGGGGGTGAGCAGTTCTTC | CASSEVRAAGGEQFF
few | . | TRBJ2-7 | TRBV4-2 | TGTGCCAGCAGCCAAGTTGGGGGGACTTATTCCTACGAGCAGTACTTC | CASSQVGGTYSYEQYF
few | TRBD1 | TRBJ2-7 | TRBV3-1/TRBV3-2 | TGTGCCAGCAGCCAGGGGACAGGGTTATACGAGCAGTACTTC | CASSQGTGLYEQYF
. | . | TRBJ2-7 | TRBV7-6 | TGTGCCAGCAGCACAGACAGAAACTACGAGCAGTACTTC | CASSTDRNYEQYF
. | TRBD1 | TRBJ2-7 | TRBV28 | TGTGCCAGCAGTACCTGGGACAGGGGCTACGAGCAGTACTTC | CASSTWDRGYEQYF
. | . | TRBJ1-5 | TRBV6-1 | TGTGCCAGCAGTGAAGCGGGCGGCAATCAGCCCCAGCATTTT | CASSEAGGNQPQHF
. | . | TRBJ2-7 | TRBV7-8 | TGTGCCAGCAGCCCGAAAGTCAGGACAGAGGGTTACGAGCAGTACTTC | CASSPKVRTEGYEQYF
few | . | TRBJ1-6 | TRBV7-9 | TGTGCCAGCAGCTTGAGGGGGTCACCCCTCCACTTT | CASSLRGSPLHF
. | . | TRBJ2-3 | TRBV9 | TGTGCCAGCAGCCCGTGGGACTTTGGATCCACAGATACGCAGTATTTT | CASSPWDFGSTDTQYF
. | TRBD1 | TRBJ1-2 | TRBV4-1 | TGCGCCAGCAGCCAAGATCAGGCGGACAGGGGGCGAAGGGGTGGCTACACCTTC | CASSQDQADRGRRGGYTF
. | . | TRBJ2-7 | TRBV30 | TGTGCCTGGAACTCGGGGTGGGACGAGCAGTACTTC | CAWNSGWDEQYF
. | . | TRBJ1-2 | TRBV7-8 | TGTGCCAGCAGCTTAGGGAATTTGTGGGACACCGTCGGTGGAGGCTACACCTTC | CASSLGNLWDTVGGGYTF
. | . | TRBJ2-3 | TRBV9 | TGTGCCAGCAGCGTAGTGAGATCGCGGGTTGGGTCAGATACGCAGTATTTT | CASSVVRSRVGSDTQYF
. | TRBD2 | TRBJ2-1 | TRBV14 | TGTGCCAGCAGCCAAGTGAGGGGCAGGGAGGGAGATGAGCAGTTCTTC | CASSQVRGREGDEQFF
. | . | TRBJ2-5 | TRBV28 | TGTGCCAGCAGTTCCCCCTTCCATCAGGGGCGCCAAGAGACCCAGTACTTC | CASSSPFHQGRQETQYF
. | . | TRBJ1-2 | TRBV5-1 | TGCGCCAGCAGTTCGGGAGTTAACTATGGCTACACCTTC | CASSSGVNYGYTF
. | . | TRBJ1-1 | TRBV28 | TGTGCCAGCAGTCAGATTCGGGGAAAAGCTTTCTTT | CASSQIRGKAFF
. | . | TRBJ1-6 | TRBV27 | TGTGCCAGCGGTTCTAAATTAAATTCACCCCTCCACTTT | CASGSKLNSPLHF
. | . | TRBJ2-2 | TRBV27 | TGTGCCAGCAGTTGGACGGGAGCAGGGGAGCTGTTTTTT | CASSWTGAGELFF
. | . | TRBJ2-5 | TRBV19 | TGTGCCAGTAGTATAGAGGACAGTAACCAAGAGACCCAGTACTTC | CASSIEDSNQETQYF
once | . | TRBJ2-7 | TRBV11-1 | TGTGCCAGCAGCGGAAGGGCCCGGGGAAACTACGAGCAGTACTTC | CASSGRARGNYEQYF
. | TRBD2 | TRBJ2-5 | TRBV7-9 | TGTGCCAGCAGCCAACCGACAACTAAGACTAGCGGAGCCGAAGAGACCCAGTACTTC | CASSQPTTKTSGAEETQYF
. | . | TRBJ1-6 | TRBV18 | TGTGCCAGCTCACCTGGACAGCAAACACCCCTCCACTTT | CASSPGQQTPLHF
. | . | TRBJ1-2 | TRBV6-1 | TGTGCCAGCAGTGAGGGCCCTCGTGGCTACACCTTC | CASSEGPRGYTF
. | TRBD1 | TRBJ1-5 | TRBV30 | TGTGCCTGGGGGGCCGGGACAGGGAAAAATCAGCCCCAGCATTTT | CAWGAGTGKNQPQHF
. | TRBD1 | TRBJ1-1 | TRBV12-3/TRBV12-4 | TGTGCCAGCAGTTTGGACAGGGACACTGAAGCTTTCTTT | CASSLDRDTEAFF
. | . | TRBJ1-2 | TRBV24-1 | TGTGCCACCAGTGATTTAAACAGCTATGGCTACACCTTC | CATSDLNSYGYTF